Sequencing of this TCR beta chain was carried out in a study of T cells after yellow fever vaccination. Trimming shortened V by 1 base and J by 0 bases, and 9 bases separated the two germline ends. Germline V gives CDR1 SGHDT, CDR2 YYEEEE. The CDR3 loop spans 15 amino acids. Broader study findings: The day 0 sorted memory subsets showed almost all vaccine-responding clonotypes to be undetectable.

5'RACE template switching added a universal primer site and UMIs to TCR cDNA. TCRdb independently ran MiXCR on the 5' RACE reads; one entry per CDR3 protein. The repertoire holds more than 45,000 distinct CDR3 sequences, with 5.5% to 6% as singletons. The receptor comes from a man aged 18 to 35 who received the YFV17D yellow fever vaccine. The sample consisted of PBMCs, either bulk or a sorted T-cell subset (CD4+, CD8+, memory, or dextramer-sorted; not recorded which), taken on the day of the yellow fever booster vaccination. The chain has TRBV5-6 and TRBJ2-3; possible D gene TRBD2, 5 bases. CDR3 in DNA: TGTGCCAGCAGCTTGTTACGGAGGAGCACAGATACGCAGTATTTT. Residues: CASSLLRRSTDTQYF.